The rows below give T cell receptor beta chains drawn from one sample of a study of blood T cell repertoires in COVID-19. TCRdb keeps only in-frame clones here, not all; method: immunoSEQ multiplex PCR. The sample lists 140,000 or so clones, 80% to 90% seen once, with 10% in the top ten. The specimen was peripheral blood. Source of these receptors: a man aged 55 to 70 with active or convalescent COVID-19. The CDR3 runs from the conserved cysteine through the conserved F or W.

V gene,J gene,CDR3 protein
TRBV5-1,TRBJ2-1,CASSLDALPYNEQFF
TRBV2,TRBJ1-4,CASRTNRANNEKLFF
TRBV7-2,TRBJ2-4,CASSLPGTPQYF
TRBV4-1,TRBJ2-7,CASSQTDGVREQYF
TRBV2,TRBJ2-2,CASMGTSGNTGELFF
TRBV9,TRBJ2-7,CASSVGQVSSYEQYF
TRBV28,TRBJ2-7,CASSFPTGYEQYF
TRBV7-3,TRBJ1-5,CASSLTGGQPQHF
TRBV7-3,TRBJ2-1,CASSHGLALEQFF
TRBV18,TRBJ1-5,CASSPPGGAGNQPQHF
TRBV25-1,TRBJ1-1,CASRETYRAGEAFF
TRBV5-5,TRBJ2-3,CASSSRVMASGSADTQYF
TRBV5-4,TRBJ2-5,CASSPGRAGGPKETQYF